This T cell receptor beta chain was profiled in a study of cytomegalovirus exposure and HLA in healthy donors. Study context: Approximately 85 million unique TCRs from HLA-typed donors were held in an early data release.

The CDR3 contains 18 residues. CDR1 LGHNA and CDR2 YSLEER come from the germline V gene. With 0 bases clipped from V and 2 bases from J, the junction kept 12 bases outside the gene matches. Researchers ran the PCR with 60 Vbeta and 13 Jbeta primers. Methods used by the authors: As a later analysis found, there were 70 million to 100 million unique TCR beta chains, of which about 10 million were shared. This table comes from immunoSEQ multiplex PCR, and its TCRdb copy is limited to in-frame clones, with some not included. V and J calls and clone size are as listed in that table; D and trimming were resolved from the DNA. The data show some 100,000 clones, around 80% seen once.

The chain uses TRBV4-3 and TRBJ1-1, with TRBD1 matching over 7 bases. The receptor's source is a female donor in good health and CMV-seropositive. Sequenced material: PBMCs. CDR3 in DNA: TGCGCCAGCAGCCAAGATCTTTATGGGGGACAGAGAAACACTGAAGCTTTCTTT. Residues: CASSQDLYGGQRNTEAFF.